One TCR beta chain is described in this entry. Its specificity is not known. There are 14 residues in the CDR3. The trim removed 5 bases at V and 5 bases at J, leaving 9 bases unmatched. In germline, CDR1 is DFQATT, CDR2 SNEGSKA (reference sequence). CD4+ T cells that had been cultured provided DNA sequenced with the Oncomine TCR Beta short-read assay. TCRdb reprocessed the PCR reads with MiXCR, giving one entry per CDR3 protein. The table lists 21,000 or so distinct CDR3 sequences, roughly 70% of them singletons, with just over 8.5% in the top ten. These data come from a study of vaccination and CD4 T cells after COVID-19. Treatment meaning: roughly 11-day PBMC culture with coronavirus spike peptide pools or control peptides (ViraFEST assay).

This sequence originates from a human donor who had recovered from COVID-19. V and J are TRBV20-1 and TRBJ1-1; 9 nucleotides line up with TRBD1. Sample: CD4+ T cells from blood, cultured in vitro. CDR3 sequence: CSAERGQGWTEAFF. CDR3 DNA sequence: TGCAGTGCTGAGCGGGGACAGGGTTGGACTGAAGCTTTCTTT.